This T cell receptor beta chain is from a study of shared clonotypes between healthy human individuals. Naivety among CD8 cells was defined by CD45RO negativity and positive CCR7 selection, thereby excluding terminally differentiated effector memory CD45RA+ cells. This table comes from immunoSEQ multiplex PCR, and its TCRdb copy is limited to in-frame clones, with some not included. Among almost 700,000 clones listed, under 95% were seen once. The CDR3 has 18 residues. Germline lookup yields CDR1 SGDLS and CDR2 YYNGEE. Trimming cost V 4 bases and J 0 bases; bases outside gene matches: 10. Sequenced: naive CD8+ T cells sorted from blood. J is TRBJ2-1 and V is TRBV9, with TRBD2 matching over 10 bases. The clonotype comes from a man younger than 40 in good health. CDR3 nucleotides: TGTGCCAGCAGCCCTCGGACTAGCGGCTATAGCTCCTACAATGAGCAGTTCTTC. It yields the protein CASSPRTSGYSSYNEQFF.